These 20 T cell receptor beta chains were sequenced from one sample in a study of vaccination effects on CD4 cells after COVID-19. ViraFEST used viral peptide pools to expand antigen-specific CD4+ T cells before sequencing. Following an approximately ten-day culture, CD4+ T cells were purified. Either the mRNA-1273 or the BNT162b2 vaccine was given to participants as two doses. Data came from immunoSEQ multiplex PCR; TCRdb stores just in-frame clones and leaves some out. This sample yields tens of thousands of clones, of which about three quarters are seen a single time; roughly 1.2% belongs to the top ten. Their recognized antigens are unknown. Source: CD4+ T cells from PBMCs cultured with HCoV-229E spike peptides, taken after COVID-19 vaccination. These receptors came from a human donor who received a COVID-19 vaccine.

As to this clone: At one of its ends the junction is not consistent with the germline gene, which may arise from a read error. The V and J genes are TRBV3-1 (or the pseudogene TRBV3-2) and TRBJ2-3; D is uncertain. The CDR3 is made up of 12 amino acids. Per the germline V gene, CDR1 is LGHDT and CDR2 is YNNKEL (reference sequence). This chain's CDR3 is CASSPSIDTQYF. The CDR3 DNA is TGTGCCAGCAGCCCCAGCATAGATACGCAGTATTTT.

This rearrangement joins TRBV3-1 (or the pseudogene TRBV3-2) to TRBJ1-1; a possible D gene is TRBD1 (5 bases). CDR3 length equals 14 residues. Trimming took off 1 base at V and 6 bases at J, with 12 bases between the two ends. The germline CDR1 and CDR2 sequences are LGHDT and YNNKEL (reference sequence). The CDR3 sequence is CASSQGGARAEAFF. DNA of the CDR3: TGTGCCAGCAGCCAAGGTGGGGCTCGGGCTGAAGCTTTCTTT.

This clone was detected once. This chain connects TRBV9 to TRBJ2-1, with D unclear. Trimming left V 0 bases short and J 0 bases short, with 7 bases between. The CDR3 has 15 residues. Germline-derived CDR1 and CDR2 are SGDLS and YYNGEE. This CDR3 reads CASSVAPSSYNEQFF. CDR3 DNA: TGTGCCAGCAGCGTAGCCCCGAGCTCCTACAATGAGCAGTTCTTC. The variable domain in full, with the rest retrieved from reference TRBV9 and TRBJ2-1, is DSGVTQTPKHLITATGQRVTLRCSPRSGDLSVYWYQQSLDQGLQFLIQYYNGEERAKGNILERFSAQQFPDLHSELNLSSLELGDSALYFCASSVAPSSYNEQFFGPGTRLTVL.

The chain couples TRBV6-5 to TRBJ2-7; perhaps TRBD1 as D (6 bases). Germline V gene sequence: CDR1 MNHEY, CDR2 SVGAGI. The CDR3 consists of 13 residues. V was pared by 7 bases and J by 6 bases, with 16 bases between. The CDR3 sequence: CASKGRTASEQYV. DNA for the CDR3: TGTGCCAGCAAAGGCAGGACAGCCTCCGAGCAGTACGTC.

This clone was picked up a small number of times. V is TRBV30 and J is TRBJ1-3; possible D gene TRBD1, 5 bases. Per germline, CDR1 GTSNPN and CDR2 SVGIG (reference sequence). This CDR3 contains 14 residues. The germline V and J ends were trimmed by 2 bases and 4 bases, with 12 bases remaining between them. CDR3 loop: CAWSTGTVGNTIYF. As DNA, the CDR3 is TGTGCCTGGAGTACTGGGACGGTAGGAAACACCATATATTTT.

CDR3 DNA sequence: TGCGCCAGCAGCCTGGGGGCGAACACTGAAGCTTTCTTT. Translation gives CASSLGANTEAFF. V and J are TRBV5-1 and TRBJ1-1; weak D call: TRBD1 (6 bases). With 4 bases removed from V and 1 base from J, the gap between germline ends came to 8 bases. Germline CDR1 SGHRS, CDR2 YFSETQ. The CDR3 runs to 13 residues.

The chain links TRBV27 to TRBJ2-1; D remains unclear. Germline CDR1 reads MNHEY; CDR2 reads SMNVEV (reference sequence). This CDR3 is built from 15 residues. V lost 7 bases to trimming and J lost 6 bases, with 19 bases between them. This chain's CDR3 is CASTEVAPGPNEQFF. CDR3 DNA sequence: TGTGCCAGCACCGAGGTCGCGCCAGGACCCAATGAGCAGTTCTTC.

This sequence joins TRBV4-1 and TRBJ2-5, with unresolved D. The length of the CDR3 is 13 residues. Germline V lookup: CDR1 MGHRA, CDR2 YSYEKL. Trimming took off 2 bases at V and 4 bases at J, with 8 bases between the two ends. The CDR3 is CASSQWTRETQYF. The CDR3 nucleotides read TGCGCCAGCAGCCAATGGACGAGAGAGACCCAGTACTTC.

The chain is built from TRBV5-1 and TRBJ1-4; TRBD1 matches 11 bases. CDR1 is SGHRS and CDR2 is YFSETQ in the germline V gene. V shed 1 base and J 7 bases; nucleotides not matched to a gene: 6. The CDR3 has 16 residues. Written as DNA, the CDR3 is TGCGCCAGCAGCTTGCCCACCGGGACAGGGGGTGAAAAACTGTTTTTT. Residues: CASSLPTGTGGEKLFF.

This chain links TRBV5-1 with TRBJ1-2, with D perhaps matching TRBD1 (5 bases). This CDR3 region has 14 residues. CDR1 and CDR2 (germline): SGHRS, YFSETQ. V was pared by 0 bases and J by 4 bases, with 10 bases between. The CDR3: CASSLDPRAYGYTF. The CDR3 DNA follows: TGCGCCAGCAGCTTGGATCCCAGGGCCTATGGCTACACCTTC.

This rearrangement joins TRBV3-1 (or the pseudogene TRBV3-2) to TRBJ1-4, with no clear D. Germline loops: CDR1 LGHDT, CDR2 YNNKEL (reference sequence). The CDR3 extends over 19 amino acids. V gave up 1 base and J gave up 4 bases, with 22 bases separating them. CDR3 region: CASSQVFAGPNLYNEKLFF. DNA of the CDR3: TGTGCCAGCAGCCAAGTTTTTGCAGGCCCCAACCTCTATAATGAAAAACTGTTTTTT.

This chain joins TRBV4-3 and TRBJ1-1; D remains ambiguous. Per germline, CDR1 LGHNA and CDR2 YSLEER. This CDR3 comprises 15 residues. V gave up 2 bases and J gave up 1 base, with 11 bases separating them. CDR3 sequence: CASSQFKAGNTEAFF. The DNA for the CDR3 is TGCGCCAGCAGCCAATTTAAGGCGGGGAACACTGAAGCTTTCTTT.

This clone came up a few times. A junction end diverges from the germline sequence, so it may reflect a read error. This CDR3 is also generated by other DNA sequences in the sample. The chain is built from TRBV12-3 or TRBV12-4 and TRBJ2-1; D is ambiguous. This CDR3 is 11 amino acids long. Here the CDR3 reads CASSSFNEQFF. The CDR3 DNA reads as TGTGCCAGCAGCTCCTTCAATGAGCAGTTCTTC.

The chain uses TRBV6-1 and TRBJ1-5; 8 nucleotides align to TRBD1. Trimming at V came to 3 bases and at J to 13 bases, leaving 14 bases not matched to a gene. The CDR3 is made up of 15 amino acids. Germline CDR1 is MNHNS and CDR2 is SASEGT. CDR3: CASSELGQGSPPQHF. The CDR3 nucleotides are TGTGCCAGCAGTGAGCTCGGACAGGGCTCCCCTCCGCAGCATTTT.

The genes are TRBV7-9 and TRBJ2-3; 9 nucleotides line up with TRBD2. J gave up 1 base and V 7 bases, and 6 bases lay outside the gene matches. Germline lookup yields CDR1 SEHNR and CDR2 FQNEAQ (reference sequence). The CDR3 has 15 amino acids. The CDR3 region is CASTKAGGRTDTQYF. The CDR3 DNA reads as TGTGCCAGCACCAAAGCGGGGGGCCGCACAGATACGCAGTATTTT.

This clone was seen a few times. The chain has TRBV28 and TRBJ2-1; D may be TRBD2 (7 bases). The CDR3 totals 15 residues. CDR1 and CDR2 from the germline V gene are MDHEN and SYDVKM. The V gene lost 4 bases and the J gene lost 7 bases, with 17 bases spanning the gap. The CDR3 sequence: CASSSGGVRGNEQFF. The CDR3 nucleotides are TGTGCCAGCAGTTCGGGGGGCGTCAGAGGGAATGAGCAGTTCTTC.

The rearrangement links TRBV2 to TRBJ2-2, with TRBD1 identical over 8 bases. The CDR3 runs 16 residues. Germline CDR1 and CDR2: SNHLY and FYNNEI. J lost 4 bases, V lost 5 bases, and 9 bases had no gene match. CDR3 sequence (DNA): TGTGCCAGCAGTCACAGAGGACAGGGAGGCACCGGGGAGCTGTTTTTT. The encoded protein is CASSHRGQGGTGELFF.

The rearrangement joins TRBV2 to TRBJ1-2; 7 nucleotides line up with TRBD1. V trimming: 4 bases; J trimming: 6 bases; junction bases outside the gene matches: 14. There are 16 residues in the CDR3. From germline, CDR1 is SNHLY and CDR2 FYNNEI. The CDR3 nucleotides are TGTGCCAGCAGTGGCCTCCTGGGACAGACGGAGGATGGCTACACCTTC. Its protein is CASSGLLGQTEDGYTF.

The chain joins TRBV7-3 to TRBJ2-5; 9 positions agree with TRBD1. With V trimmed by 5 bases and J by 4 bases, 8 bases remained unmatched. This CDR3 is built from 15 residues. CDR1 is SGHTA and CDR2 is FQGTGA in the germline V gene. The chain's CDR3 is CASSRLPGQGETQYF. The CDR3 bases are TGTGCCAGCAGCCGACTGCCGGGACAGGGAGAGACCCAGTACTTC.

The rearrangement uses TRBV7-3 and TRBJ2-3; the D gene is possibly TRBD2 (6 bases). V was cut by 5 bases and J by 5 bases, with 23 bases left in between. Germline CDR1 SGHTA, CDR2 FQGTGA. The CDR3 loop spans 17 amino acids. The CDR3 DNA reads TGTGCCAGCAGCCCACACCCCCGCGGGGTTTTCGGAGATACGCAGTATTTT. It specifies CASSPHPRGVFGDTQYF.